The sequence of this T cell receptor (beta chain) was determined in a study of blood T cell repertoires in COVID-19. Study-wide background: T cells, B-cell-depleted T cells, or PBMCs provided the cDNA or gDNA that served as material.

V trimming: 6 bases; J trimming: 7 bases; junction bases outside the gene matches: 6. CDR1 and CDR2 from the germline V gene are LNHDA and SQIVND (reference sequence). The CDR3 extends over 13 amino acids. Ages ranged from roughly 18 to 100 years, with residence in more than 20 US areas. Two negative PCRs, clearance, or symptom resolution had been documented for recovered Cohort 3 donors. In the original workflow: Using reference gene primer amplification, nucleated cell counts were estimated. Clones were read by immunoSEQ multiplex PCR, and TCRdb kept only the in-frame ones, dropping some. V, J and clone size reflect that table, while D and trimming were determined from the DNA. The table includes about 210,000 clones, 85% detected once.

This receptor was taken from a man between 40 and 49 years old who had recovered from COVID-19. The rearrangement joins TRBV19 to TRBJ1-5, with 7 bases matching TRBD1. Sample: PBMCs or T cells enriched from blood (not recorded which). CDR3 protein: CASSDRDLQPQHF. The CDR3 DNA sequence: TGTGCCAGTAGCGACAGGGATCTCCAGCCCCAGCATTTT.